Listed below are T cell receptor beta chains from one sample, sequenced in a study of OX40 agonist ivuxolimab in advanced cancers. Assay: immunoSEQ multiplex PCR; the TCRdb copy retains only in-frame clones and omits some. The table has fewer than 85,000 clones, around four fifths seen once. The sample consisted of CD4+ or CD8+ T cells sorted from blood, taken in a trial of the OX40 agonist ivuxolimab. The receptors derive from an adult with an advanced solid tumor such as melanoma, head and neck, liver or kidney cancer. CDR3s include the opening cysteine and the closing phenylalanine or tryptophan. D genes are given only for firm matches. A clone size is listed for some rows: how often the clone was seen (once, few, many), or a class if it is expanded.

NA | TRBJ2-1 | TRBV19 | NA | 13 | TGTGCCAGTAGTGCCGAGGTCGACAATGAGCAGTTCTTC | CASSAEVDNEQFF
NA | TRBJ1-3 | TRBV19 | NA | 18 | TGTGCCAGTAGTATACTTACCCGACGGAGCCTCTCTGGAAACACCATATATTTT | CASSILTRRSLSGNTIYF
NA | TRBJ2-7 | TRBV19 | TRBD2 | 14 | TGTGCCAGTAGTATGAGGACTAGAACCCTCGAGCAGTACTTC | CASSMRTRTLEQYF
NA | TRBJ2-3 | TRBV2 | NA | 17 | TGTGCCAGCAGTGAGCCTTTCAGGGTGGGTGACACAGATACGCAGTATTTT | CASSEPFRVGDTDTQYF
few | TRBJ2-1 | TRBV5-6 | NA | 14 | TGTGCCAGCAGCGACGGAACAGGGAGCGATGAGCAGTTCTTC | CASSDGTGSDEQFF
NA | TRBJ2-7 | TRBV4-1 | TRBD2 | 17 | TGCGCCAGCAGCCAAATCGGGACTAGCGGGAGATTGTACGAGCAGTACTTC | CASSQIGTSGRLYEQYF
NA | TRBJ2-7 | TRBV11-2 | TRBD2 | 15 | TGTGCCAGCAGCCTGCGACTAGCATCCGTCGACGAGCAGTACTTC | CASSLRLASVDEQYF
NA | TRBJ1-1 | TRBV6-1 | NA | 13 | TGTGCCAGCAGTGCCAGGGGAGGCACTGAAGCTTTCTTT | CASSARGGTEAFF
NA | TRBJ2-7 | TRBV11-2 | TRBD2 | 15 | TGTGCCAGCAGCTCGCGGCGGCTAGCGGGCATCGAGCAGTACTTC | CASSSRRLAGIEQYF
NA | TRBJ2-1 | TRBV27 | NA | 16 | TGTGCCAGCACCTCACTCAGGGCCCGGCTAGCGAATGAGCAGTTCTTC | CASTSLRARLANEQFF
few | TRBJ1-1 | TRBV19 | NA | 14 | TGTGCCAGTAGTATTCCCGGGGCAAGCACTGAAGCTTTCTTT | CASSIPGASTEAFF
NA | TRBJ1-2 | TRBV6-4 | TRBD1 | 15 | TGTGCCAGCAGCCACGAGGGGGACAGATTCTATGGCTACACCTTC | CASSHEGDRFYGYTF
NA | TRBJ1-2 | TRBV18 | NA | 15 | TGTGCCAGCTCACTGCCCCCGAGGACGGACTATGGCTACACCTTC | CASSLPPRTDYGYTF
NA | TRBJ2-1 | TRBV2 | TRBD2 | 15 | TGTGCCAGCAGTGAAGCGCTTCGGCTAGCGGGCGAGCAGTTCTTC | CASSEALRLAGEQFF
NA | TRBJ2-1 | TRBV7-2 | TRBD2 | 15 | TGTGCCAGCAGCCCCGACGGGGGGGTCTACAATGAGCAGTTCTTC | CASSPDGGVYNEQFF
NA | TRBJ2-7 | TRBV7-6 | NA | 12 | TGTGCCAGCAGCTCACCATGGGGCGAGCAGTACTTC | CASSSPWGEQYF
NA | TRBJ2-6 | TRBV14 | NA | 18 | TGTGCCAGCAGCCCCCTCCGCAGGGAACGATCTGGGGCCAACGTCCTGACTTTC | CASSPLRRERSGANVLTF
NA | TRBJ2-5 | TRBV2 | NA | 11 | TGTGCCAGCAGACAGGGAGAGACCCAGTACTTC | CASRQGETQYF
few | TRBJ1-1 | TRBV20-1 | NA | 11 | TGCAGTGCTAGCACCCACACTGAAGCTTTCTTT | CSASTHTEAFF
NA | TRBJ1-2 | TRBV29-1 | TRBD1 | 15 | TGCAGCGTTGGGGGAACAGGGGGTAGCAAGTATGGCTACACCTTC | CSVGGTGGSKYGYTF
NA | TRBJ1-2 | TRBV4-3 | NA | 14 | TGCGCCAGCAGCCAAGATTACACTAACTATGGCTACACCTTC | CASSQDYTNYGYTF
NA | TRBJ2-7 | TRBV7-2 | NA | 16 | TGTGCCAGCAGCCCTAGTTTTGGTAGAGCAGCCCCCGAGCAGTACTTC | CASSPSFGRAAPEQYF
once | TRBJ1-2 | TRBV2 | NA | 14 | TGTGCCAGCAGGAGGCAGCGTTTGAACTATGGCTACACCTTC | CASRRQRLNYGYTF
NA | TRBJ1-1 | TRBV6-1 | TRBD1 | 14 | TGTGCCAGCAGTGTTCGACAGGGTAGGACTGAAGCTTTCTTT | CASSVRQGRTEAFF
NA | TRBJ2-4 | TRBV5-6 | NA | 15 | TGTGCCAGCAGCCAACCCGGGACACCCAAAAACATTCAGTACTTC | CASSQPGTPKNIQYF
NA | TRBJ2-1 | TRBV28 | TRBD2 | 13 | TGTGCCACCCAGCGGGAGTGGGGCAATGAGCAGTTCTTC | CATQREWGNEQFF
NA | TRBJ2-1 | TRBV14 | TRBD1 | 14 | TGTGCCAGCAGCCGTGCCGTCGGGACAGGGCTTCAGTTCTTC | CASSRAVGTGLQFF
few | TRBJ1-4 | TRBV2 | NA | 13 | TGTGCCAGCAGTGAATATAGGAGTGAAAAACTGTTTTTT | CASSEYRSEKLFF
NA | TRBJ2-1 | TRBV2 | NA | 13 | TGTGCCAGCAGCGCTCCAACCTACAATGAGCAGTTCTTC | CASSAPTYNEQFF
NA | TRBJ2-4 | TRBV11-2 | NA | 14 | TGTGCCAGCAGCTTACAGGGAGGGGGGAACATTCAGTACTTC | CASSLQGGGNIQYF
NA | TRBJ2-5 | TRBV28 | NA | 11 | TGTGCCAGCAGTTTAGGGTACCAGCAGTACTTC | CASSLGYQQYF
NA | TRBJ2-7 | TRBV15 | NA | 16 | TGTGCCACCAGCCGGGACCAGGGGGACTCCCCCTACGAGCAGTACTTC | CATSRDQGDSPYEQYF
few | TRBJ2-6 | TRBV6-6 | NA | 13 | TGTGCCAGCATAACTTCTGGGGCCAACGTCCTGACTTTC | CASITSGANVLTF
NA | TRBJ2-1 | TRBV7-2 | TRBD1 | 17 | TGTGCCAGCAGCTCTTCTTCATACCGGGACAGGGACTATGAGCAGTTCTTC | CASSSSSYRDRDYEQFF
NA | TRBJ2-5 | TRBV10-1 | NA | 13 | TGCGCCAGCAGTGAGCAAAGTTGGGAGGTGCAGTACTTC | CASSEQSWEVQYF
NA | TRBJ2-7 | TRBV6-6 | NA | 14 | TGTGCCAGCAGTCGACAACAGGGTTCGAGGGAGCAGTACTTC | CASSRQQGSREQYF
NA | TRBJ2-7 | TRBV5-1 | TRBD1 | 14 | TGCGCCAGCAGCGGACAGGGGGGGGTGTACGAGCAGTACTTC | CASSGQGGVYEQYF
NA | TRBJ1-1 | TRBV28 | NA | 14 | TGTGCCAGCAGTATAGGACAGCTGAACACTGAAGCTTTCTTT | CASSIGQLNTEAFF
NA | TRBJ1-1 | TRBV7-6 | NA | 14 | TGTGCCAGCAGCTTAGAGGCCAGCCATACTGAAGCTTTCTTT | CASSLEASHTEAFF
NA | TRBJ1-1 | TRBV5-1 | TRBD1 | 14 | TGCGCCAGCAGCTTCCAGACAGGGTCCACTGAAGCTTTCTTT | CASSFQTGSTEAFF
NA | TRBJ1-4 | TRBV28 | TRBD1 | 14 | TGTGCCACCGAAACAGGGACAGCTCCTAGAAAACTGTTTTTT | CATETGTAPRKLFF
NA | TRBJ1-5 | TRBV28 | TRBD1 | 15 | TGTGCCAGCAGTTTTTTAGGGGGCGCGGGGGAGCCCCAGCATTTT | CASSFLGGAGEPQHF
NA | TRBJ2-7 | TRBV5-1 | NA | 13 | TGCGCCAGCAGACAAACAGGCGCCTACGAGCAGTACTTC | CASRQTGAYEQYF
NA | TRBJ1-2 | TRBV4-3 | NA | 16 | TGCGCCAGCAGCCAAGATCTTAGTCTGGTCCTCTATGGCTACACCTTC | CASSQDLSLVLYGYTF
NA | TRBJ1-2 | TRBV6-1 | TRBD1 | 13 | TGTGCCAGCAGGCCGGACAGGGAAACTGGCTACACCTTC | CASRPDRETGYTF